Below are 22 T cell receptor beta chains sequenced from a single sample in a study of OX40 agonist ivuxolimab in advanced cancers. Libraries came from the immunoSEQ multiplex PCR assay. TCRdb re-hosts the immuneACCESS table, in-frame sequences only. Its copies lack some clones; in the studies checked, an unresolved V gene accounts for under half of them, and the cause for the rest is not known. The sample profile shows tens of thousands of clones; 85% to 90% of them were found once. Roughly 4.4% of the sample rests with the top ten. The source was CD4+ or CD8+ T cells sorted from blood, collected in a trial of the OX40 agonist ivuxolimab. These receptors all come from an adult with an advanced solid tumor such as melanoma, head and neck, liver or kidney cancer.

The chain has TRBV4-1 and TRBJ1-2; D is unresolved. Germline V gene lookup returns CDR1 MGHRA and CDR2 YSYEKL. The ends were cut back, 1 base at V and 4 bases at J, with 10 bases in the middle. The CDR3 runs to 14 residues. CDR3 loop: CASSQGRDTYGYTF. CDR3 nucleotide sequence: TGCGCCAGCAGCCAAGGTAGGGATACCTATGGCTACACCTTC.

This clone was counted a few times. This rearrangement joins TRBV19 to TRBJ2-3; 16 bases line up with TRBD2. CDR3 length: 17 residues. V shed 4 bases, J shed 5 bases, and the junction held 6 bases outside the gene matches. In germline, CDR1 is LNHDA, CDR2 SQIVND (reference sequence). The CDR3 sequence is CASSRGLAGGPRDTQYF. CDR3 nucleotide sequence: TGTGCCAGTAGTAGGGGACTAGCGGGAGGGCCCCGAGATACGCAGTATTTT.

J is TRBJ2-7 and V is TRBV7-2; no clear D. CDR3 size: 10 residues. From germline, CDR1 is SGHTA and CDR2 FQGNSA. Trimming took off 5 bases at V and 4 bases at J, with 3 bases between the two ends. The CDR3 is CASSEYEQYF. The CDR3 coding sequence is TGTGCCAGCAGCGAGTACGAGCAGTACTTC.

The chain couples TRBV28 to TRBJ2-7; unclear D gene. This CDR3 spans 11 amino acids. Germline lookup yields CDR1 MDHEN and CDR2 SYDVKM. V was cut by 10 bases and J by 6 bases, with 13 bases left in between. CDR3 sequence reads: CATTSPSEQYF. As DNA, the CDR3 is TGTGCCACTACATCCCCCAGCGAGCAGTACTTC.

The CDR3 coding sequence is TGTGCCAGCAGCGACCGGGACAGAAATTCACCCCTCCACTTT. Encoded protein: CASSDRDRNSPLHF. This chain joins TRBV7-8 and TRBJ1-6; 7 bases are shared with TRBD1. This CDR3 region has 14 residues. Germline V CDR1 and CDR2: SGHVS, FQNEAQ. V gave up 5 bases and J gave up 7 bases; unmatched junction bases: 5.

The chain couples TRBV7-8 to TRBJ1-1; D is ambiguous. V was shortened by 5 bases and J by 1 base, with 11 bases between the two germline ends. Germline V gene data show CDR1 as SGHVS and CDR2 as FQNEAQ. The CDR3 is 14 amino acids. This CDR3 reads CASSPLAANTEAFF. Written as DNA, the CDR3 is TGTGCCAGCAGCCCATTGGCAGCGAACACTGAAGCTTTCTTT.

This chain connects TRBV6-5 to TRBJ2-3; TRBD1 is a possible D gene (6 bases). The V gene's germline CDR1 is MNHEY and CDR2 SVGAGI. V was pared by 6 bases and J by 5 bases, with 6 bases between. This CDR3 has 11 residues. The CDR3 here is CASSRGDTQYF. CDR3 nucleotide sequence: TGTGCCAGCAGCAGGGGAGATACGCAGTATTTT.

J is TRBJ1-1 and V is TRBV5-6; no clear D gene. Germline CDR1 reads SGHDT; CDR2 reads YYEEEE. Trimming cost V 4 bases and J 2 bases, with 6 bases left between them. This CDR3 contains 12 residues. In nucleotides, the CDR3 is TGTGCCAGCAGCATACACAACACTGAAGCTTTCTTT. Translated, it gives CASSIHNTEAFF. The full variable domain, rest sourced from reference TRBV5-6 and TRBJ1-1, is DAGVTQSPTHLIKTRGQQVTLRCSPKSGHDTVSWYQQALGQGPQFIFQYYEEEERQRGNFPDRFSGHQFPNYSSELNVNALLLGDSALYLCASSIHNTEAFFGQGTRLTVV.

The chain is built from TRBV9 and TRBJ1-2, with unresolved D. Trimming pared 4 bases from V and 3 bases from J, leaving 16 bases between. The CDR3 runs to 15 residues. Germline V gives CDR1 SGDLS, CDR2 YYNGEE. Here the CDR3 DNA reads TGTGCCAGCAGCCCGGACCCTTCCTTATACTATGGCTACACCTTC. Its protein is CASSPDPSLYYGYTF.

The chain is built from TRBV20-1 and TRBJ1-5, with a tentative D call TRBD1 (6 bases). Trimming took 5 bases from V and 11 from J, leaving 13 bases between them. In germline, CDR1 is DFQATT, CDR2 SNEGSKA (reference sequence). The CDR3 sequence is 11 residues long. CDR3 loop: CSAPVQGTQHF. In DNA, the CDR3 is TGCAGTGCTCCCGTTCAGGGGACCCAGCATTTT.

J is TRBJ2-4 and V is TRBV7-9; tentative D call: TRBD1 (6 bases). The germline V gene encodes CDR1 SEHNR and CDR2 FQNEAQ (reference sequence). The CDR3 runs 15 residues. Trimming shortened V by 1 base and J by 0 bases, and 7 bases separated the two germline ends. This CDR3 reads CASSLVGAAKNIQYF. The CDR3 DNA reads as TGTGCCAGCAGCTTAGTGGGGGCAGCCAAAAACATTCAGTACTTC.

This sequence joins TRBV27 and TRBJ2-2; 9 bases are shared with TRBD1. V shed 3 bases and J 7 bases; nucleotides not matched to a gene: 15. The CDR3 length is 18 residues. Germline V lookup: CDR1 MNHEY, CDR2 SMNVEV (reference sequence). The CDR3 loop reads CASSFSPGQGWIGGELFF. CDR3 DNA: TGTGCCAGCAGTTTCTCGCCGGGACAGGGTTGGATTGGCGGGGAGCTGTTTTTT.

The V and J genes are TRBV6-1 and TRBJ2-5; 16 bases map to TRBD2. CDR1 MNHNS and CDR2 SASEGT come from the germline V gene. The CDR3 sequence is 13 residues long. The junction had 2 bases not matched to a gene; V was cut back by 7 bases and J by 9 bases. In DNA, the CDR3 is TGTGCCAGCATCGGGACTAGCGGGGGGGCCCAGTACTTC. Amino acids: CASIGTSGGAQYF.

This chain joins TRBV6-1 and TRBJ2-5; 10 bases align to TRBD2. J lost 4 bases, V lost 6 bases, and 8 bases had no gene match. Germline CDR1 reads MNHNS; CDR2 reads SASEGT. This CDR3 region has 15 residues. CDR3 region: CASRRSGGAGETQYF. The CDR3 DNA sequence: TGTGCCAGCAGACGGAGCGGGGGGGCGGGAGAGACCCAGTACTTC.

This clone was detected once. The DNA for the CDR3 is TGTGCCAGCAGCTCCCCGCTTGGAGACGAGCAGTACTTC. Its protein product is CASSSPLGDEQYF. J is TRBJ2-7 and V is TRBV5-6; D unresolved. The CDR3 is made up of 13 amino acids. CDR1 is SGHDT and CDR2 is YYEEEE in the germline V gene. V was pared by 3 bases and J by 5 bases, with 12 bases between.

The rearrangement joins TRBV10-3 to TRBJ2-5; 11 bases match TRBD2. Germline V lookup: CDR1 ENHRY, CDR2 SYGVKD. J lost 5 bases, V lost 7 bases, and 6 bases had no gene match. This CDR3 contains 14 residues. The CDR3 protein is CAITPTSGTETQYF. In DNA, the CDR3 is TGTGCCATCACCCCGACTAGCGGGACCGAGACCCAGTACTTC.

The V gene is TRBV7-3, the J gene TRBJ2-3; TRBD1 is a possible D gene (5 bases). CDR1 is SGHTA and CDR2 is FQGTGA in the germline V gene. This CDR3 has 15 residues. V shed 5 bases and J shed 5 bases, with 17 bases lying between them. The CDR3 is CASSQVGQGQDTQYF. CDR3 DNA: TGTGCCAGCAGCCAAGTAGGTCAGGGCCAAGATACGCAGTATTTT. The whole variable domain, remainder taken from reference TRBV7-3 and TRBJ2-3, is GAGVSQTPSNKVTEKGKYVELRCDPISGHTALYWYRQSLGQGPEFLIYFQGTGAADDSGLPNDRFFAVRPEGSVSTLKIQRTERGDSAVYLCASSQVGQGQDTQYFGPGTRLTVL.

The V call is TRBV28, the J call TRBJ2-3, with a tentative D call TRBD2 (5 bases). V was cut by 3 bases and J by 5 bases, with 12 bases left in between. From germline, CDR1 is MDHEN and CDR2 SYDVKM. The CDR3 is made up of 14 amino acids. The CDR3 loop reads CASSLAGVGDTQYF. CDR3 DNA: TGTGCCAGCAGTTTGGCCGGGGTCGGAGATACGCAGTATTTT.

The chain carries TRBV11-2 and TRBJ2-3, with 8 bases identical to TRBD1. The CDR3 has 18 residues. Germline V CDR1 and CDR2: SGHAT, FQNNGV. Trimming removed 0 bases from V and 5 bases from J; junction bases left unmatched: 13. For the CDR3, the DNA is TGTGCCAGCAGCTTAGATCGCCAGGGGGCCCCTTTAAGAGATACGCAGTATTTT. Translation gives CASSLDRQGAPLRDTQYF.

The gene calls are TRBV6-1 and TRBJ1-2, with D possibly being TRBD1 (6 bases). The CDR3 length is 13 residues. With 3 bases removed from V and 5 bases from J, the gap between germline ends came to 10 bases. Looked up from germline, CDR1 is MNHNS and CDR2 is SASEGT. The CDR3 protein is CASSDRGQYGYTF. The DNA for the CDR3 is TGTGCCAGCAGTGACCGGGGGCAATATGGCTACACCTTC.

The chain employs TRBV28 and TRBJ1-1; no reliable D call. Per germline, CDR1 MDHEN and CDR2 SYDVKM. There are 12 residues in the CDR3. Trimming cost V 3 bases and J 7 bases, with 9 bases left between them. The CDR3 loop reads CASSFRVFEAFF. For the CDR3, the DNA is TGTGCCAGCAGTTTCCGGGTTTTTGAAGCTTTCTTT.

The chain carries TRBV19 and TRBJ2-1; 7 positions match TRBD2. Germline values: CDR1 LNHDA, CDR2 SQIVND (reference sequence). The CDR3 consists of 14 residues. V shed 3 bases, J shed 7 bases, and the junction held 6 bases outside the gene matches. The CDR3 is CASSIRGSVNEQFF. In DNA form, the CDR3 reads TGTGCCAGTAGTATTCGCGGGAGCGTTAATGAGCAGTTCTTC.